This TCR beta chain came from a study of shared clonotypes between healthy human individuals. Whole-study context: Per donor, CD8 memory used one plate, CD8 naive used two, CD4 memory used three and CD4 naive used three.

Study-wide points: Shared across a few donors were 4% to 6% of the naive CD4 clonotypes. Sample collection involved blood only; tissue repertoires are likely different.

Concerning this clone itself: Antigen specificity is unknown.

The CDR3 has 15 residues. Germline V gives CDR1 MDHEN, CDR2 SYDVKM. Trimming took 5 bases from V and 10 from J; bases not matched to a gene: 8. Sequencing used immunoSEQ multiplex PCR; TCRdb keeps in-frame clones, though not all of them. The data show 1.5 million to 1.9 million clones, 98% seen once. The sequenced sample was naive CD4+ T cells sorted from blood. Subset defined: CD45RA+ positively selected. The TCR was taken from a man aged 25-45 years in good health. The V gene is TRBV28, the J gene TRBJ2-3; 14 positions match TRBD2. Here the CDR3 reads CASSMGLAGVSAQYF. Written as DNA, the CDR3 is TGTGCCAGCAGTATGGGACTAGCGGGAGTATCTGCGCAGTATTTT.